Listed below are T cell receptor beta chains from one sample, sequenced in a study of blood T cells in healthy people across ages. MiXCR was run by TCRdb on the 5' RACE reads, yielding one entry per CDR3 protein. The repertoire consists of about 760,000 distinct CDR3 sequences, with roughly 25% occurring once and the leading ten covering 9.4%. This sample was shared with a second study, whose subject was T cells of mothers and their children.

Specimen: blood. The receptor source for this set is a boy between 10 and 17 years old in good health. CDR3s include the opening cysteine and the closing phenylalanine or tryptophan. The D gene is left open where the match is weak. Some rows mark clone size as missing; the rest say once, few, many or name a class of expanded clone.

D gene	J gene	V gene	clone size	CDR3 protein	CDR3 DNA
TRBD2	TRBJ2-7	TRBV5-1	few	CASSLRPSGIEATYEQYF	TGCGCCAGCAGCTTGAGGCCTAGCGGGATCGAAGCCACCTACGAGCAGTACTTC
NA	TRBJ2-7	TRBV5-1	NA	CASSLIHPTYEQYF	TGCGCCAGCAGCTTGATACACCCGACCTACGAGCAGTACTTC
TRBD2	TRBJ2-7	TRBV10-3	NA	CAISEPHGTSGPGMPNEQYF	TGTGCCATCAGTGAGCCCCACGGGACTAGCGGACCGGGGATGCCCAACGAGCAGTACTTC
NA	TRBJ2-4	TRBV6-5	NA	CASRSFGNIQYF	TGTGCCAGCAGGAGTTTCGGAAACATTCAGTACTTC
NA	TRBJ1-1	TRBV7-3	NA	CASSLSGKTEAFF	TGTGCCAGCAGCTTATCGGGAAAGACTGAAGCTTTCTTT
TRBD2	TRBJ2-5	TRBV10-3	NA	CAISSPPGLAGGDQETQYF	TGTGCCATCAGTTCCCCACCGGGACTAGCGGGAGGGGACCAAGAGACCCAGTACTTC
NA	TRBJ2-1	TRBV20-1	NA	CSARGVGSYNEQFF	TGCAGTGCTAGGGGGGTGGGCTCCTACAATGAGCAGTTCTTC
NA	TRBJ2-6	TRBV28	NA	CASSFLNSGANVLTF	TGTGCCAGCAGTTTCCTGAACTCTGGGGCCAACGTCCTGACTTTC
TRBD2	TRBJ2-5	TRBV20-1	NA	CSARDWSSGRIQETQYF	TGCAGTGCTAGAGATTGGTCTAGCGGGAGAATCCAAGAGACCCAGTACTTC
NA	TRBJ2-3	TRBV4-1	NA	CASKGDPDTQYF	TGCGCCAGCAAGGGGGATCCAGATACGCAGTATTTT
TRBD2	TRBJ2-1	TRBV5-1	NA	CASTRTSETTYNEQFF	TGCGCCAGCACACGGACTAGCGAAACCACCTACAATGAGCAGTTCTTC
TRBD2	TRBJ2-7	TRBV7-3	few	CASSSGSNYEQYF	TGTGCCAGCAGCAGCGGGAGCAATTACGAGCAGTACTTC
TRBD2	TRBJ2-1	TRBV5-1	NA	CASSLATFAGGGNEQFF	TGCGCCAGCAGCTTGGCCACCTTTGCGGGGGGCGGCAATGAGCAGTTCTTC
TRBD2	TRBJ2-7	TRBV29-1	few	CSVLGTSAVYEQYF	TGCAGCGTCCTCGGGACTAGCGCCGTTTACGAGCAGTACTTC
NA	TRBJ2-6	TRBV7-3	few	CASSEGPSGANVLTF	TGTGCCAGCTCGGAGGGGCCCTCTGGGGCCAACGTCCTGACTTTC
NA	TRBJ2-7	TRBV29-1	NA	CSAEGQGNPYEQYF	TGCAGCGCCGAGGGGCAGGGGAACCCCTACGAGCAGTACTTC
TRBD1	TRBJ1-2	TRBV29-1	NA	CSVEPGQGNYGYTF	TGCAGCGTTGAGCCAGGACAGGGGAACTATGGCTACACCTTC
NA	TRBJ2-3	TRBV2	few	CASIVSRSVPMTDTQYF	TGTGCCAGCATCGTCAGTCGTAGCGTCCCAATGACAGATACGCAGTATTTT
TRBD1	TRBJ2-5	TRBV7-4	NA	CASSFEGQGETQYF	TGTGCCAGCAGCTTTGAAGGACAGGGGGAGACCCAGTACTTC
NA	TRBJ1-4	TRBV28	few	CASSGRGEEKLFF	TGTGCCAGCAGTGGGAGGGGAGAAGAAAAACTGTTTTTT
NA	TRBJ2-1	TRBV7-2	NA	CASSLVGGHNEQFF	TGTGCCAGCAGCTTAGTAGGAGGGCACAATGAGCAGTTCTTC
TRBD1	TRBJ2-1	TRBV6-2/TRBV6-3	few	CASSRPGQGASEQFF	TGTGCCAGCAGTAGACCGGGACAGGGGGCATCTGAGCAGTTCTTC
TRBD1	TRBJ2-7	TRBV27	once	CASSLRGQDDEQYF	TGTGCCAGCAGTTTAAGGGGACAGGACGACGAGCAGTACTTC
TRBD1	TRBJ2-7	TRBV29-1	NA	CSVEGTGGDYEQYF	TGCAGCGTTGAAGGGACAGGGGGGGACTACGAGCAGTACTTC
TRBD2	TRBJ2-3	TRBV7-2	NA	CASSLASGGPTDTQYF	TGTGCCAGCAGCTTAGCTAGCGGGGGGCCCACAGATACGCAGTATTTT
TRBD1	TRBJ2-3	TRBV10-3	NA	CAISPGQGLQYF	TGTGCCATCAGTCCCGGACAGGGCCTGCAGTATTTT
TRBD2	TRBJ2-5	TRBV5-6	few	CASSLVGSGEQETQYF	TGTGCCAGCAGCTTGGTCGGTAGCGGGGAGCAAGAGACCCAGTACTTC
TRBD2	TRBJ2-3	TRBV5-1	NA	CASSSNRLAGAFRTDTQYF	TGCGCCAGCAGCTCAAACCGACTAGCGGGGGCTTTTCGGACAGATACGCAGTATTTT
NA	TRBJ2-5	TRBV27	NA	CASRLQGRQTQYF	TGTGCCAGCAGATTGCAGGGGCGGCAGACCCAGTACTTC
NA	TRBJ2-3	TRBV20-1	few	CSARDIGDTQYF	TGCAGTGCTAGAGATATTGGAGATACGCAGTATTTT
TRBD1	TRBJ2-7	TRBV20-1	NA	CSASPGTGLYEQYF	TGCAGTGCTAGCCCCGGGACAGGGCTTTACGAGCAGTACTTC
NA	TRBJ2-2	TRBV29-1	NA	CSVKTANTGELFF	TGCAGCGTTAAGACAGCCAATACCGGGGAGCTGTTTTTT
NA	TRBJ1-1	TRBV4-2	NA	CASSLGGERTEAFF	TGTGCCAGCAGCCTCGGAGGAGAACGTACTGAAGCTTTCTTT
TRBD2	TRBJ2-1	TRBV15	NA	CATSSSSGRRDEQFF	TGTGCCACCAGCAGTTCTAGCGGGAGACGAGATGAGCAGTTCTTC
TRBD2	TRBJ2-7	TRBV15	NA	CATSRDPLAGYEQYF	TGTGCCACCAGCAGAGATCCTCTAGCGGGCTACGAGCAGTACTTC
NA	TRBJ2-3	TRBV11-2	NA	CASTSTGDTQYF	TGTGCCAGCACGTCAACGGGGGATACGCAGTATTTT
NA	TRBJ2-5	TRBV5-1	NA	CASSLSTGVGETQYF	TGCGCCAGCAGCTTGTCGACAGGAGTGGGGGAGACCCAGTACTTC
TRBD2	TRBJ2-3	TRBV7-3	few	CASSRLSGDTQYF	TGTGCCAGCAGTCGACTTAGCGGGGATACGCAGTATTTT
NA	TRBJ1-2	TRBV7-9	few	CASSPNLRQSYGYTF	TGTGCCAGCAGCCCCAATTTGAGACAGAGCTATGGCTACACCTTC
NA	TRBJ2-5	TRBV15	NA	CATSRRASGETQYF	TGTGCCACCAGCAGACGGGCCTCTGGGGAGACCCAGTACTTC
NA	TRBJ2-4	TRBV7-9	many	CASSSQGAKNIQYF	TGTGCCAGCAGCTCACAAGGAGCCAAAAACATTCAGTACTTC
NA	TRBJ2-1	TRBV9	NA	CASSPTTAARTYNEQFF	TGTGCCAGCAGCCCAACGACTGCTGCAAGAACCTACAATGAGCAGTTCTTC
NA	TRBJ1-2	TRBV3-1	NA	CASSPTASYGYTF	TGTGCCAGCAGCCCGACAGCCAGCTATGGCTACACCTTC
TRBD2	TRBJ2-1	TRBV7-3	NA	CASSSPVAGGKFF	TGTGCCAGCAGCTCCCCTGTCGCGGGGGGGAAGTTCTTC
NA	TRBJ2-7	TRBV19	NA	CASSITVDTYEQYF	TGTGCCAGTAGTATAACGGTGGACACCTACGAGCAGTACTTC
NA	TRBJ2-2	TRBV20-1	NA	CSARDPAASLFF	TGCAGTGCTAGAGATCCGGCTGCATCGCTGTTTTTT
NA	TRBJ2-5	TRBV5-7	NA	CASSRWTESETQYF	TGTGCCAGCAGCAGATGGACAGAGTCCGAGACCCAGTACTTC
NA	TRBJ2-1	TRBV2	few	CASRRQGGYNEQFF	TGTGCCAGCAGGCGACAAGGAGGGTACAATGAGCAGTTCTTC
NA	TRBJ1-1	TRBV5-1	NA	CASSLEGEAFF	TGCGCCAGCAGCTTGGAGGGTGAAGCTTTCTTT
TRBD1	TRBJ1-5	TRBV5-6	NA	CASSLTGGHIGQPQHF	TGTGCCAGCAGCTTGACAGGGGGCCATATCGGACAGCCCCAGCATTTT
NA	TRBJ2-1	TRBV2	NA	CASSGLANSLNEQFF	TGTGCCAGCAGTGGCTTGGCCAATTCCCTCAATGAGCAGTTCTTC
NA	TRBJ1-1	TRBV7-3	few	CASSRDVNTEAFF	TGTGCCAGCAGCCGCGACGTAAACACTGAAGCTTTCTTT